One and the same sample provided the 4 T cell receptor beta chains below, sequenced in a study of shared clonotypes between healthy human individuals. TCRdb's table, derived via immunoSEQ multiplex PCR, lists solely in-frame clones and lacks some. The profile shows around 2.5 million clones, roughly 93% of them singletons. Source material: naive CD4+ T cells from PBMCs. Described subset: CD45RA+ positively selected. The source of these receptors is a man between 18 and 35 years old in good health. Some clones in this sample may be carry-over from other donors' samples.

J is TRBJ1-1 and V is TRBV7-2; D uncertain. V was shortened by 1 base and J by 5 bases, with 14 bases between the two germline ends. CDR3 length: 15 residues. CDR1 and CDR2 (germline): SGHTA, FQGNSA. In DNA form, the CDR3 reads TGTGCCAGCAGCTTAGGGGCAGTCGTTTTGACTGAAGCTTTCTTT. This encodes CASSLGAVVLTEAFF.

The chain couples TRBV7-2 to TRBJ2-1; D ambiguous. The CDR3 has 11 residues. Germline V gene sequence: CDR1 SGHTA, CDR2 FQGNSA. Between the trimmed V and J ends, which lost 1 base and 12 bases, there was a span of 7 bases. The CDR3 protein is CASSLVLGQFF. In nucleotides, the CDR3 is TGTGCCAGCAGCTTAGTACTCGGGCAGTTCTTC.

J is TRBJ2-7 and V is TRBV20-1; no firm D call. The CDR3 covers 11 residues. Germline CDR1 DFQATT, CDR2 SNEGSKA (reference sequence). V lost 3 bases, J lost 4 bases, and 7 bases lay in between. CDR3 sequence (DNA): TGCAGTGCTAGTAGGTATTACGAGCAGTACTTC. The encoded protein is CSASRYYEQYF.

The V and J genes are TRBV5-1 and TRBJ2-6; TRBD1 agrees at 9 bases. The CDR3 consists of 18 residues. Trimming removed 4 bases from V and 0 bases from J; junction bases left unmatched: 8. Germline values: CDR1 SGHRS, CDR2 YFSETQ. The CDR3 DNA follows: TGCGCCAGCAGCCTTGACAGGGGGACCCACTCTGGGGCCAACGTCCTGACTTTC. Translated: CASSLDRGTHSGANVLTF.